This entry concerns a single TCR beta chain. Its antigen is unidentified. One junction end does not reproduce the germline sequence, and a read error may be involved. The data stem from a study of CD8+CD57+ T cells in acquired aplastic anemia. About the research overall: The DNA of sorted CD4+ and CD8+ cells averaged 3.2 ug. Healthy donors had, on average, around 9.9 million reads for their CD4+ cells.

The study's findings and limits: Found in both controls and patients were approximately 31 CD8+ CDR3 sequences. Significance was not reached for CD8+ Simpson's diversity between patients and controls.

The CDR3 sequence is 17 residues long. CDR1 and CDR2 (germline): DFQATT, SNEGSKA (reference sequence). TCR beta VDJ and CDR3 profiling used genomic DNA as template. Each CDR3 protein gets one entry after TCRdb re-called the reads with MiXCR. The sample includes fewer than 150,000 distinct CDR3 sequences, 48% of them seen just once. V usage is TRBV20-1 and J usage is TRBJ1-6; tentative D call: TRBD1 (6 bases). The sequencing sample was made of sorted CD4+, CD8+, or CD8+CD57+ T cells (not recorded which) from PBMCs. The sequence was collected from a human donor in good health, serving as a control. The CDR3: CSARPGGGRSYNSPLRF. The CDR3 DNA sequence: TGCAGTGCTAGACCGGGAGGGGGACGCTCCTATAATTCACCCCTCCGCTTT.